What follows describes a single T cell receptor beta chain. Its antigen is not identified. This clone may be a read error of a much larger clone one base away. CDR3 length: 14 amino acids. The germline V gene encodes CDR1 ENHRY and CDR2 SYGVKD. The data originate from a study of T cells in Graves' hyperthyroidism and ophthalmopathy. Findings and limits, study-wide: Median prediction lead before ophthalmopathy onset was 6.5 months with the model. Separating ophthalmopathy from stable hyperthyroidism was achieved by a 13 V-J model.

Regions amplified from RNA transcripts were the TCR beta CDR3 regions. First-round RT-PCR targeting the TCR CDR3 was performed with the HTBI primer set. TCRdb reanalysed the multiplex PCR reads using MiXCR and keeps one entry per CDR3 protein. The table lists about 640,000 distinct CDR3 sequences, 45% of them singletons. Patients were excluded for uncontrolled infection, other autoimmune disease, pregnancy or lactation. Diagnosis rested on symptoms, serum thyroxine and TRAb, thyroid ultrasound, and orbital computed tomography. The sample was peripheral blood or thyroid tissue (not recorded which). The receptor was derived from an adult man with Graves' disease, either hyperthyroidism or ophthalmopathy (not recorded which). This chain joins TRBV10-3 and TRBJ2-5; TRBD1 is a possible D gene (5 bases). Here the CDR3 DNA reads TGTGCCATCAACGCGGACAAGGGTGAAGAGGCCCAGTACTTC. Translating gives CAINADKGEEAQYF.